The TCR beta chain under discussion was sequenced for a study of CD8 T cells in Susac syndrome. With random hexamers, 0.5 to 1 ug RNA was reverse transcribed. TCRdb re-derived calls from the immunoSEQ multiplex PCR reads in MiXCR, one entry per CDR3 protein. The sample has approximately 120,000 distinct CDR3 sequences, around 96% seen once. The CDR3 has 13 residues. V was clipped by 1 base and J by 2 bases, with 2 bases between them. This TCR derives from a human donor in good health. The sample comprised CD4+ T cells from PBMCs. This sequence joins TRBV12-3 or TRBV12-4 and TRBJ2-2; D not certain. CDR3 sequence (DNA): TGTGCCAGCAGTTTAGACAACACCGGGGAGCTGTTTTTT. It translates to CASSLDNTGELFF.